This TCR beta chain was recorded in a study of CD8+ T cells in alopecia areata (dated by TCRdb to the late 2010s). Regarding the research as a whole: The treated patients took part in an open-label pilot trial in which moderate-to-severe alopecia areata was treated with oral tofacitinib at 5 to 10 mg twice daily. Patients received tofacitinib for 6 to 18 months and were then followed off drug for 6 months to check for delayed response and recurrence. For the treated patients, the SALT score, which quantifies what percentage of scalp surface area is affected, served as the measure of disease severity. High-throughput TCRbeta sequencing was used to examine T cell clonal expansion in alopecia areata in both the C3H/HeJ mouse model and human patients. In humans, TCRbeta sequencing was performed on scalp tissue and on sorted CD4+ and CD8+ peripheral blood T cells from healthy controls and from patients with patchy or totalis/universalis alopecia areata. Tofacitinib-treated patients had biopsies at baseline and at 4 and 24 weeks of treatment, with a later scalp biopsy in several patients. Scalp clonality was compared among normal scalp (n=4), patchy alopecia areata scalp (n=8), and alopecia totalis/universalis scalp (n=8). RNA was extracted with the PAXgene miRNA kit for fixed scalp, the miRNeasy kit for PBMCs, and the RNeasy kit for mouse skin. Amplification of TCRbeta CDR3 regions was done by immunoSEQ multiplex PCR using 35 Vbeta forward primers and 13 Jbeta reverse primers. The research as a whole found: Compared with mice, TCR sequences shared between patients were less clear, possibly partly because of HLA diversity across the patient population. Compared with normal scalp, lesional scalp had higher clonality and more expanded CD8+ clones, particularly in alopecia totalis/universalis, a pattern that suggests antigenic drive. Tofacitinib significantly decreased scalp clonality and the number of expanded CD8+ clones among the top 100 scalp clones. Because the treated cohort was small and included a single nonresponder, larger studies are needed to assess links between baseline CD8+ expansion and response. Unlike mouse skin, which is dominated by gammadelta T cells, normal human skin has resident alphabeta T cells that are also sequenced, and this complicates analysis of the scalp TCR repertoire. During tofacitinib treatment, many expanded lesional clones remained in scalp and blood, and this persistence may partly explain relapse after treatment is stopped.

Trimming removed 1 base from V and 3 bases from J, leaving 5 bases between the germline ends. The CDR3, from cysteine to phenylalanine, totals 13 residues. Just CDR3 DNA is preserved here, 39 bases in frame from base 1. The germline V gene yields SGDLS for CDR1 and YYNGEE for CDR2. Comments on this clone: Its antigen is currently not known. Per-nucleotide qualities are absent, and no much larger clonotype sits a single base away.

Library method: the immunoSEQ multiplex PCR assay. RNA was extracted from all samples and reverse transcribed into cDNA, which served as template for TCR sequencing. SuperScript III was used for first-strand cDNA synthesis, primed with a 2:1 mix of oligo-dT and random hexamers. A synthetic immune receptor repertoire was used to measure amplification bias, and any remaining bias was corrected computationally. As for the authors' bioinformatics: Raw reads were preprocessed to remove errors, and CDR3 was defined according to IMGT conventions as the region from the conserved cysteine to phenylalanine. Clonality was computed by normalizing Shannon entropy by log2 of the number of productive unique TCRs and subtracting the result from 1. Scalp TCRbeta sequences were cross-referenced with sorted blood CD4 and CD8 repertoires so that the CD4 or CD8 identity of scalp clones could be inferred. TCRdb stores this immuneACCESS table with in-frame sequences only. Part of the clones is absent; in the studies checked, under half of the shortfall reflects unresolved V genes, and no reason is known for the rest. The DNA gave D and trimming, while V, J and clone size come from that table. The sample contains 150,000 to 250,000 clones, 60% to 70% of them found a single time. The top ten constitute less than 3.5% of the sample.

Per the publication, the time point label means: more than three weeks on oral tofacitinib. In light of the paper, this sample's treatment or condition label describes: oral pan-JAK inhibitor, 5-10 mg twice daily. Lesional scalp punch biopsies and peripheral blood were obtained from alopecia areata patients. PBMCs were isolated by density centrifugation and stained for CD3, CD4 and CD8, and CD4+ and CD8+ T cells were sorted on a FACSAria. The TCR originated in a human donor with alopecia areata. The sequences come from CD4+ T cells sorted from blood, collected at week 4, from a patient treated with tofacitinib. The V and J genes are TRBV9 and TRBJ1-5; the D gene identity is not certain. The nucleotides are TGTGCCAGCAGCGTAATGGACAATCAGCCCCAGCATTTT. It codes for CASSVMDNQPQHF.